Described below is a single T cell receptor beta chain sequence and its context. This sample was included in a study of blood T cell repertoires in COVID-19. Study summary: COVID-19 samples, acute and convalescent, were from the United States, Italy and Spain.

The CDR3 has 17 amino acids. Germline lookup yields CDR1 MRHNA and CDR2 SNTAGT. V shed 0 bases, J shed 3 bases, and the junction held 0 bases outside the gene matches. The authors' processing: Reference gene primer amplification gave nucleated cell count estimates. Generated by immunoSEQ multiplex PCR, the TCRdb table keeps only in-frame clones and is missing some. V, J and clone size were drawn from that table, and D and trimming were deduced from the DNA. Of under 60,000 clones listed, approximately 87% are singletons. V and J are TRBV6-4 and TRBJ2-2; 14 bases fit TRBD2. Sequenced sample: peripheral blood. This sequence originates from a woman aged 55-75 years with COVID-19, enrolled during active disease. The CDR3 region is CASSDSTSGRDTGELFF. The CDR3 region has the DNA TGTGCCAGCAGTGACTCGACTAGCGGGAGGGACACCGGGGAGCTGTTTTTT.